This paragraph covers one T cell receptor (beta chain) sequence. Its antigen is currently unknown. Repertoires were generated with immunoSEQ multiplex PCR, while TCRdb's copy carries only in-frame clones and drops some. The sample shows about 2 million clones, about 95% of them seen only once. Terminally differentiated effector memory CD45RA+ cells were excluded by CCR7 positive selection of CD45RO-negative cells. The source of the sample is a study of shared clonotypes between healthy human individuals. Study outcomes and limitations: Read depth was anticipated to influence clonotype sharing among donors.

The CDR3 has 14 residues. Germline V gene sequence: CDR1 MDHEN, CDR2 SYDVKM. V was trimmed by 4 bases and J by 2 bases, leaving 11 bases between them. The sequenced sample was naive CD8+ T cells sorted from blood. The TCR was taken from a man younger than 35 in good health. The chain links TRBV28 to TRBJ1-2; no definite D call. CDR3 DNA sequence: TGTGCCAGCAGTTCGGTGGTGTTAAACTATGGCTACACCTTC. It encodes CASSSVVLNYGYTF.